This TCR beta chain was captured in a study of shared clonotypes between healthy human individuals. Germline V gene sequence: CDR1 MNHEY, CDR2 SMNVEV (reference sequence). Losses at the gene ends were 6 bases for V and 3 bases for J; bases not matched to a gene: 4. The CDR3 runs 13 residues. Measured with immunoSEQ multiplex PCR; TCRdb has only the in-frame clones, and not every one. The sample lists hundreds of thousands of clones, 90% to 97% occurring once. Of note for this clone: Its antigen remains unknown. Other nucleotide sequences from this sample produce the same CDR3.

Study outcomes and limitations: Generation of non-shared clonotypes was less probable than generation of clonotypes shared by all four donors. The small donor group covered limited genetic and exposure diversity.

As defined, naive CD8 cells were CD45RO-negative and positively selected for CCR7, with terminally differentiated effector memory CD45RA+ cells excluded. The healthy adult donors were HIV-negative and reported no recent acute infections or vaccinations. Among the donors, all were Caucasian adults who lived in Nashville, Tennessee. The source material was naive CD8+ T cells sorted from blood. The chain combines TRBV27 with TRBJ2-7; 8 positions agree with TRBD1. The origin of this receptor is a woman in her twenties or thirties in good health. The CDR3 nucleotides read TGTGCCAGCAGCCCAACAGGGGGCTACGAGCAGTACTTC. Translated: CASSPTGGYEQYF.